The sequence of this T cell receptor (beta chain) was determined in a study of blood T cell repertoires in COVID-19 (TCRdb year 2020). About the study as a whole: Collaborator samples came from the United States, Italy and Spain and covered acute and convalescent phases of COVID-19. Subjects who had been exposed to COVID-19, were actively infected with it, or had recovered from it provided the deeply sampled blood TCRbeta repertoires that made up the dataset. The prospective study material was composed of cDNA or gDNA derived from T cells, B-cell-depleted T cells, or PBMCs. The sample metadata nearly always contained a de-identified subject ID, COVID-19 status, age in years and sex. Where available, HLA class I and class II types were taken from metadata supplied by the sample provider and were not determined by assay-based typing. The samples were drawn from two sources: the first 160 participants of the ongoing ImmuneRACE study, and 950 to 1,500 subjects contributed by 6 global collaborators. The repertoires were released in a freely available public database intended as a resource for research on the immune response to SARS-CoV-2.

A remark on this clone: The clone's antigen remains unknown. Base-call qualities are not available, and no considerably larger clone is one nucleotide away.

The paper as a whole reports these results and caveats: How much clinical and demographic metadata was included differed by source and by participant, and the metadata was provided uncurated.

The collaborating institutions used their own protocols to collect whole blood in K2EDTA tubes. For TCRbeta analysis, collaborators shipped samples in one of three forms: frozen whole blood, isolated PBMCs, or DNA extracted from either of those sample types. TCRbeta CDR3 regions were amplified from genomic DNA by means of the immunoSEQ Assay, a bias-controlled multiplex PCR. Per the original workflow: Within the assay, amplification of reference gene primers was used to estimate how many nucleated cells each sample contained. Sequence reads were collapsed and filtered to measure the absolute abundance of every unique TCRbeta CDR3 rearrangement. For each sample, productive Simpson clonality was calculated as the square root of Simpson's diversity index across productive rearrangements. The table comes from immuneACCESS by way of TCRdb, which keeps in-frame sequences with V and J called. Part of the clones is missing from these tables; in studies checked, under half for an unresolved V gene and the rest for unknown reasons. The V and J calls and the clone size are those of that table, but D and trimming were determined from the DNA. This sample holds approximately 77,000 clones; around three quarters were observed only once. The ten largest clones represent around 4.7% of the sample.

The trim is 0 bases for V and 4 bases for J, with a gap of 9 bases between the germline ends. The CDR3 numbers 14 residues from cysteine through phenylalanine. Left in the record is the CDR3 DNA by itself, 42 bases read in frame from the first base. Taken from the germline V gene, the CDR1 and CDR2 loops are SGDLS and YYNGEE. The rearranged chain carries TRBV9 and TRBJ2-3, with a weak D call of TRBD2 (5 bases match). This TCR was sampled from a woman in her 70s with acute or convalescent COVID-19. Sequencing input: peripheral blood. DNA sequence: TGTGCCAGCAGCGTAGGGGTACTAGCAGATACGCAGTATTTT. Its translation reads: CASSVGVLADTQYF.